A selection of T cell receptor beta chains follows, all from one sample in a study of blood T cell repertoires in COVID-19. Profiling relied on immunoSEQ multiplex PCR, and the TCRdb table lists in-frame clones only, not all of them. The sample shows 170,000 or so clones, about 87% of them seen only once. Sequenced input: peripheral blood. The receptors shown here come from a woman aged 18-29 years who had recovered from COVID-19. Each CDR3 is given with its conserved first and last residue. The order of the fields is D gene, clone size, V gene, J gene, CDR3 protein, CDR3 DNA. A D gene is named only where the DNA matches it firmly. Clone size is given for some rows only: seen once, a few or many times, or a class if the clone is expanded.

d_gene: TRBD1
abundance: -
v_gene: TRBV29-1
j_gene: TRBJ1-4
CDR3aa: CSVGQGFTTNEKLFF
CDR3nt: TGCAGCGTTGGACAGGGGTTTACAACTAATGAAAAACTGTTTTTT

d_gene: -
abundance: -
v_gene: TRBV2
j_gene: TRBJ2-2
CDR3aa: CASSEAAQNTGELFF
CDR3nt: TGTGCCAGCAGTGAAGCGGCACAGAACACCGGGGAGCTGTTTTTT

d_gene: -
abundance: few
v_gene: TRBV29-1
j_gene: TRBJ2-7
CDR3aa: CSFRQGSSEQYF
CDR3nt: TGCAGCTTCCGGCAGGGATCCTCCGAGCAGTACTTC

d_gene: -
abundance: -
v_gene: TRBV19
j_gene: TRBJ2-6
CDR3aa: CASTGGYLGSGANVLTF
CDR3nt: TGTGCCAGTACCGGCGGTTACCTCGGCTCTGGGGCCAACGTCCTGACTTTC

d_gene: TRBD1
abundance: once
v_gene: TRBV29-1
j_gene: TRBJ1-2
CDR3aa: CSVEDLWQGAVGYTF
CDR3nt: TGCAGCGTTGAAGATCTTTGGCAGGGGGCGGTTGGCTACACCTTC

d_gene: -
abundance: -
v_gene: TRBV5-6
j_gene: TRBJ2-7
CDR3aa: CASSPPGLGLYEQYF
CDR3nt: TGTGCCAGCAGCCCCCCAGGGTTGGGTCTCTACGAGCAGTACTTC

d_gene: -
abundance: -
v_gene: TRBV7-3
j_gene: TRBJ2-2
CDR3aa: CASSLARGGTGELFF
CDR3nt: TGTGCCAGCAGCTTAGCTCGGGGTGGCACCGGGGAGCTGTTTTTT

d_gene: TRBD2
abundance: -
v_gene: TRBV7-8
j_gene: TRBJ2-4
CDR3aa: CASSLGVAGGKNIQYF
CDR3nt: TGTGCCAGCAGCTTAGGCGTAGCGGGGGGGAAAAACATTCAGTACTTC

d_gene: TRBD1
abundance: few
v_gene: TRBV4-1
j_gene: TRBJ1-3
CDR3aa: CASSHPRPGQGTGNTIYF
CDR3nt: TGCGCCAGCAGCCATCCTCGACCGGGACAGGGAACAGGGAACACCATATATTTT

d_gene: -
abundance: -
v_gene: TRBV9
j_gene: TRBJ2-7
CDR3aa: CASSVAFQGEQYF
CDR3nt: TGTGCCAGCAGCGTAGCTTTCCAGGGCGAGCAGTACTTC

d_gene: -
abundance: -
v_gene: TRBV6-5
j_gene: TRBJ2-7
CDR3aa: CATSLEPSYEQYF
CDR3nt: TGTGCCACCAGTCTAGAACCATCCTACGAGCAGTACTTC

d_gene: -
abundance: -
v_gene: TRBV27
j_gene: TRBJ1-1
CDR3aa: CASRLLRPDTEAFF
CDR3nt: TGTGCCAGCCGACTTCTGAGACCCGACACTGAAGCTTTCTTT

d_gene: -
abundance: -
v_gene: TRBV24-1
j_gene: TRBJ2-2
CDR3aa: CATSVVGKATPLAGELFF
CDR3nt: TGTGCCACCAGTGTAGTAGGGAAAGCGACCCCACTAGCCGGGGAGCTGTTTTTT

d_gene: -
abundance: -
v_gene: TRBV5-1
j_gene: TRBJ2-6
CDR3aa: CASSEGGPF
CDR3nt: TGCGCCAGCAGCGAGGGCGGCCCTTTC

d_gene: TRBD2
abundance: -
v_gene: TRBV9
j_gene: TRBJ2-1
CDR3aa: CASSAGRAPYNEQFF
CDR3nt: TGTGCCAGCAGCGCCGGGAGGGCGCCCTACAATGAGCAGTTCTTC

d_gene: -
abundance: once
v_gene: TRBV5-6
j_gene: TRBJ1-1
CDR3aa: CASSLAGGREAFF
CDR3nt: TGTGCCAGCAGCTTGGCCGGGGGGCGTGAAGCTTTCTTT

d_gene: TRBD1
abundance: -
v_gene: TRBV6-5
j_gene: TRBJ1-1
CDR3aa: CASRTVRGWTEAFF
CDR3nt: TGTGCCAGCAGAACCGTCAGGGGGTGGACTGAAGCTTTCTTT

d_gene: -
abundance: once
v_gene: TRBV6-5
j_gene: TRBJ1-1
CDR3aa: CASSKQLSDTEAFF
CDR3nt: TGTGCCAGCAGCAAACAGCTATCGGACACTGAAGCTTTCTTT

d_gene: TRBD2
abundance: -
v_gene: TRBV7-8
j_gene: TRBJ2-2
CDR3aa: CASTLASGRPAGELFF
CDR3nt: TGTGCCAGCACCTTAGCTAGCGGGAGGCCGGCCGGGGAGCTGTTTTTT

d_gene: -
abundance: -
v_gene: TRBV19
j_gene: TRBJ2-5
CDR3aa: CASSKNPTGPKKGEETQYF
CDR3nt: TGTGCCAGTAGTAAAAACCCAACCGGACCTAAAAAGGGAGAGGAGACCCAGTACTTC